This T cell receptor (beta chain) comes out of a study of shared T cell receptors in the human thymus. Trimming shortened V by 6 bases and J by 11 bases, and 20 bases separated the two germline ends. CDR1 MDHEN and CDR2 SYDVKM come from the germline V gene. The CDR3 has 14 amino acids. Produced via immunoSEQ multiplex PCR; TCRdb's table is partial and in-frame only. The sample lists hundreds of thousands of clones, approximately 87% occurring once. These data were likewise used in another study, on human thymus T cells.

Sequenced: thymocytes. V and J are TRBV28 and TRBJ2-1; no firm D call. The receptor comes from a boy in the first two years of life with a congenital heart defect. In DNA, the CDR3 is TGTGCCAGCAGCCTCCTTAAGTCCGTGGCACAGCAGTTCTTC. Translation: CASSLLKSVAQQFF.